Below, one T cell receptor (beta chain) is given with its context. No antigen is known for it. Base qualities are not provided; no much larger clone lies one nucleotide away. Unmatched junction bases come to 3, with V trimmed by 3 bases and J by 8 bases. There are 13 amino acids in the CDR3, from cysteine to phenylalanine inclusive. Only the CDR3 DNA stays, 39 bases, in frame from base 1. Based on the germline V gene, the CDR1 and CDR2 sequences are SGHTA and FQGNSA. TCR CDR3 regions were amplified from genomic DNA by multiplex PCR using the deep immunoSEQ assay. For each cell subset, the extracted genomic DNA was distributed evenly across all wells of several immunoSEQ 96-well plates, and each plate served as one replicate. Each replicate PCR for unsorted PBMC received around 330 ng genomic DNA, equal to tens of thousands of T cell genomes. Genomic DNA from unsorted PBMC was sequenced over ten immunoSEQ deep assay plates. Purified libraries were measured with a Qubit 3.0 fluorometer, size-checked on a Bioanalyzer 2100, and measured again with the KAPA Library Quantification kit. Every immunoSEQ 96-well plate was sequenced on a dedicated single-read 150-cycle Illumina NextSeq 550 flow cell. The paper's processing steps were these. Because the immunoSEQ output included only junctional sequences and no quality scores, the filtering could not be the same as the filtering used for full-length reads. Sequences were annotated with PyIR, a Python wrapper for IgBLAST v1.9, and V/J genes and CDR3 were assigned using IMGT germline references. Reads were filtered out if the reads had weak V/J assignments (E-value above 1e-6), no CDR3, stop codons, out-of-frame junctions, or ambiguous translated residues. V3J clonotypes were defined by identical inferred V gene, J gene, and CDR3 amino acid sequence. Percentage overlap between repertoires was computed as shared unique clonotypes divided by the size of the smaller repertoire. Repertoire richness was assessed with RTK rarefaction, the Chao1 estimator, and Recon v2.1 estimates of unobserved clonotypes. Sourced from immuneACCESS, this table was stored by TCRdb with only in-frame sequences that have V and J called. A share of the clones is absent; for the studies checked, an unresolved V gene accounts for under half, and the remainder has no known explanation. That table furnishes V, J and clone size, whereas the DNA furnished D and trimming. Across this sample there are some 470,000 clones, with approximately 80% seen only once. Of the sample, 10% to 15% is held by the ten largest clones.

This record belongs to a study of shared clonotypes between healthy human individuals (TCRdb year 2020). Background on the whole study: A few men and two women, aged 18 to 49 years, made up the cohort. To estimate repertoire size and how much clonotype sharing occurs between individuals, the study deeply sequenced the blood TCR repertoires of five or six healthy adults. To increase sequencing depth and limit assay-specific biases, TCR repertoire library preparation and sequencing were carried out by different laboratories using diverse techniques. Each donor's leukapheresis produced roughly between roughly 0.85 and 9.5 billion PBMCs.

Donors were healthy HIV-negative adults with no recently reported acute infections or vaccinations. Only Caucasian adults living in Nashville, Tennessee, USA were represented among the donors. In the unsorted samples, 87 million or so PBMCs were counted, and genomic DNA was extracted using the QIAamp DNA Blood Mini kit. Blood was collected by leukapheresis, and PBMCs were isolated by Ficoll-Histopaque density gradient centrifugation and then cryopreserved in liquid nitrogen vapor phase. What the authors observed across the whole study: Pairwise subsampling led to the expectation that sequencing depth would affect the degree of clonotype sharing among donors. Sampling was limited to blood, and TCR repertoires in tissue likely differ from TCR repertoires in blood. The small number of donors limited the genetic and exposure-history diversity represented.

The source material was PBMCs. Here the chain combines TRBV7-2 and TRBJ1-5, with 8 bases in between that match TRBD1. This sequence originates from a woman between 40 and 50 years old in good health. Some clones in this sample may be carry-over from other donors' samples. In nucleotide form, the sequence is TGTGCCAGCAGCTTTTCAGGGGGCGAGCCCCAGCATTTT. Its amino acids are CASSFSGGEPQHF.